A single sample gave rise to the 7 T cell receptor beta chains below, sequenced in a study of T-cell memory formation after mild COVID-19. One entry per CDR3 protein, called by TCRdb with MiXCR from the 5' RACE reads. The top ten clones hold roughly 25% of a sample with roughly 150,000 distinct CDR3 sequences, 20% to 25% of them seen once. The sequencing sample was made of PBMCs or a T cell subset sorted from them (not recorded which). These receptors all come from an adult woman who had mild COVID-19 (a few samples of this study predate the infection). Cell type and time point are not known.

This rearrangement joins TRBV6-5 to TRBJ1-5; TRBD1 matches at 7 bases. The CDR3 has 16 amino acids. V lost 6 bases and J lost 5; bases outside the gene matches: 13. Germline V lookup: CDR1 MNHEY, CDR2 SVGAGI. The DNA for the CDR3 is TGTGCCAGCAGCCCGAAACAGGGGAATATCTATCAGCCCCAGCATTTT. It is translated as CASSPKQGNIYQPQHF.

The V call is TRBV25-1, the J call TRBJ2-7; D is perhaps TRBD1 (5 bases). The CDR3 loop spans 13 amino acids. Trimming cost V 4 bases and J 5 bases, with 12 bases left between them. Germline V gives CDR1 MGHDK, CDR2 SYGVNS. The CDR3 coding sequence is TGTGCCAGCAGTGGGCAGGGAATCCACGAGCAGTACTTC. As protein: CASSGQGIHEQYF.

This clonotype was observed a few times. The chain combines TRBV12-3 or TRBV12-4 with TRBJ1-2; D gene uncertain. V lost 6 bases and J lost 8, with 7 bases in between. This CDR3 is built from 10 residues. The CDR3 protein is CASRAAGYTF. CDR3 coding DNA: TGTGCCAGCAGGGCAGCCGGCTACACCTTC.

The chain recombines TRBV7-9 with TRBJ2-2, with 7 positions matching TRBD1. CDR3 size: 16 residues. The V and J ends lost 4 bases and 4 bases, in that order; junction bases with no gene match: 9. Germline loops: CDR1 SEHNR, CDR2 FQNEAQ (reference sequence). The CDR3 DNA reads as TGTGCCAGCAGCTATCCGGGGACAGCGATCACCGGGGAGCTGTTTTTT. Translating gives CASSYPGTAITGELFF.

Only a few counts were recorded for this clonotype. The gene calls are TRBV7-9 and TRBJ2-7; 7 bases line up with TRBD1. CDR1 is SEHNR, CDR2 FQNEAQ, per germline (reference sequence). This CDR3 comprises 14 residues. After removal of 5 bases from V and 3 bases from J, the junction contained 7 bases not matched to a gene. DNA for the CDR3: TGTGCCAGCAGCCCACGGGACAGCCACTACGAGCAGTACTTC. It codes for CASSPRDSHYEQYF. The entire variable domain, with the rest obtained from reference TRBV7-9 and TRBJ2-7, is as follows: DTGVSQNPRHKITKRGQNVTFRCDPISEHNRLYWYRQTLGQGPEFLTYFQNEAQLEKSRLLSDRFSAERPKGSFSTLEIQRTEQGDSAMYLCASSPRDSHYEQYFGPGTRLTVT.

The CDR3 is CASSVDSGIPSTDTQYF. The CDR3 nucleotides are TGTGCCAGCAGCGTAGATTCCGGTATACCTAGCACAGATACGCAGTATTTT. This chain joins TRBV9 and TRBJ2-3; no clear D. The CDR3 sequence is 17 residues long. From germline, CDR1 is SGDLS and CDR2 YYNGEE. Trimming took off 0 bases at V and 0 bases at J, with 14 bases between the two ends.

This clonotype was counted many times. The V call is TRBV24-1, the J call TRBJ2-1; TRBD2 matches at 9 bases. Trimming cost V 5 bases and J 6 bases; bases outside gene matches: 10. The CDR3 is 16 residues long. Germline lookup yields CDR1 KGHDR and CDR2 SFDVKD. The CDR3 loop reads CATSVRLAGYGNEQFF. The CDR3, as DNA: TGTGCCACCAGTGTGAGGCTAGCGGGATATGGCAATGAGCAGTTCTTC.